One sample yielded the 7 T cell receptor beta chains listed below, sequenced in a study of blood T cell repertoires in COVID-19. TCRdb's copy holds only in-frame clones and misses some; the assay was immunoSEQ multiplex PCR. The table has tens of thousands of clones, roughly 89% seen once. The sample consisted of peripheral blood. All receptors derive from an elderly man with acute or convalescent COVID-19.

The chain joins TRBV5-1 to TRBJ1-3, with 11 bases matching TRBD1. Germline lookup yields CDR1 SGHRS and CDR2 YFSETQ. This CDR3 is 15 amino acids long. J lost 7 bases, V lost 3 bases, and 6 bases had no gene match. The CDR3 DNA reads as TGCGCCAGCAGCTCAGGGACAGGGGGAATCAACACCATATATTTT. It is translated as CASSSGTGGINTIYF. The whole variable domain, filled in from reference TRBV5-1 and TRBJ1-3, reads KAGVTQTPRYLIKTRGQQVTLSCSPISGHRSVSWYQQTPGQGLQFLFEYFSETQRNKGNFPGRFSGRQFSNSRSEMNVSTLELGDSALYLCASSSGTGGINTIYFGEGSWLTVV.

The genes are TRBV7-6 and TRBJ2-5; 7 nucleotides align to TRBD1. Germline-derived CDR1 and CDR2 are SGHVS and FNYEAQ. This CDR3 spans 16 amino acids. Unmatched junction bases numbered 10, after V lost 5 bases and J lost 1 base. This CDR3 is CASSRRQGSVQETQYF. The CDR3 coding sequence is TGTGCCAGCAGCCGACGACAGGGTTCTGTCCAAGAGACCCAGTACTTC.

The rearrangement links TRBV9 to TRBJ2-1; TRBD1 matches 7 bases. The J segment lost 5 bases and the V segment lost 3 bases, leaving 5 bases of the junction unmatched. This CDR3 is built from 14 residues. In germline, CDR1 is SGDLS, CDR2 YYNGEE. CDR3 protein: CASSARQGNNEQFF. In nucleotides, the CDR3 is TGTGCCAGCAGCGCGAGACAGGGAAACAATGAGCAGTTCTTC.

V gene TRBV7-9 combines with J gene TRBJ2-7; tentatively, D is TRBD1 (5 bases). Germline CDR1 SEHNR, CDR2 FQNEAQ (reference sequence). Trimming shortened V by 4 bases and J by 2 bases, and 6 bases separated the two germline ends. The CDR3 is 12 residues long. CDR3 coding DNA: TGTGCCAGCAGCTCGGACACCTACGAGCAGTACTTC. It is translated as CASSSDTYEQYF.

This chain links TRBV6-1 with TRBJ1-2, with D maybe TRBD1 (6 bases). Germline CDR1 MNHNS, CDR2 SASEGT. Trimming shortened V by 2 bases and J by 10 bases, and 17 bases separated the two germline ends. There are 14 residues in the CDR3. Here the CDR3 reads CASSELSGASDYTF. In nucleotides, the CDR3 is TGTGCCAGCAGTGAATTGTCAGGGGCTTCGGACTACACCTTC.

The chain uses TRBV29-1 and TRBJ1-1; 7 bases agree with TRBD1. Germline loops: CDR1 SQVTM, CDR2 ANQGSEA. This CDR3 contains 12 residues. Losses at the gene ends were 6 bases for V and 2 bases for J; bases not matched to a gene: 3. The CDR3 reads CSVDRVNTEAFF. For the CDR3, the DNA is TGCAGCGTCGACAGGGTAAACACTGAAGCTTTCTTT.

The chain employs TRBV7-9 and TRBJ1-4, with TRBD1 matching 7 bases. CDR1 is SEHNR and CDR2 is FQNEAQ in the germline V gene (reference sequence). The CDR3 loop spans 13 amino acids. V lost 6 bases and J lost 10; bases outside the gene matches: 8. The CDR3 region is CASSYRGGGKLFF. Here the CDR3 DNA reads TGTGCCAGCAGTTACAGGGGAGGCGGAAAACTGTTTTTT.